Reported below is one T cell receptor (beta chain). Methods used by the authors: Reference gene primer amplification yielded estimated nucleated cell counts. Assay: immunoSEQ multiplex PCR; the TCRdb copy retains only in-frame clones and omits some. For V, J and clone size, that table is used; D and trimming come from the DNA. This table holds fewer than 250,000 clones, 80% to 85% found once. This sample is part of a study of blood T cell repertoires in COVID-19. Study at large: COVID-19 samples from acute and convalescent phases originated in the United States, Italy and Spain. PBMCs, B-cell-depleted T cells, or T cells were the source of the cDNA or gDNA that made up the material.

Seattle researchers signed up patients amid active infection and tracked them longitudinally. This receptor was obtained from a woman of 80 years or more with COVID-19, enrolled during active disease. Source material: peripheral blood.

The CDR3 DNA sequence: TGCGCCAGCAGCCAACTAGCGGGGGTCTACGAGCAGTACTTC. Protein: CASSQLAGVYEQYF. The genes are TRBV4-1 and TRBJ2-7, with 10 bases matching TRBD2. Germline CDR1 MGHRA, CDR2 YSYEKL. This CDR3 is built from 14 residues. V dropped 2 bases and J dropped 3; count of bases not matched to a gene: 1.